The source of this TCR beta chain is a study of molecular identifiers for immune sequencing clone quantification. Study-level findings and limits: Clone sizes could be underestimated for highly expanded clones when identical TCR molecules share a barcode.

This clonotype was observed a few times. The antigen is not known. TCRdb re-derived calls from the PCR reads in MiXCR, one entry per CDR3 protein. The data contain some 680,000 distinct CDR3 sequences, 25% of them seen just once; the ten biggest clones take up 0.6% to 0.9%. From about 19,000 to 1,100,000 sorted cells, naive CD8 libraries were generated with 10%, 30% or 50% RNA. CD8+CD4-CCR7+CD45RA+ cells were sorted as naive CD8 T cells. Trimming took 0 bases from V and 11 from J; bases not matched to a gene: 6. Germline-derived CDR1 and CDR2 are MGHRA and YSYEKL. The CDR3 runs 13 residues. What was sequenced was naive CD8+ T cells from blood, with Jurkat cell RNA spiked in. Subset denoted: FACS-sorted CD8+CD4-CCR7+CD45RA+ naive T cells. The chain couples TRBV4-1 to TRBJ1-1, with TRBD1 matching 7 bases. The sequence derives from a human donor in good health. Some libraries in this study had Jurkat cell RNA spiked in. Written as DNA, the CDR3 is TGCGCCAGCAGCCAAGATTATCAGGGGGAGGCTTTCTTT. The encoded protein is CASSQDYQGEAFF.